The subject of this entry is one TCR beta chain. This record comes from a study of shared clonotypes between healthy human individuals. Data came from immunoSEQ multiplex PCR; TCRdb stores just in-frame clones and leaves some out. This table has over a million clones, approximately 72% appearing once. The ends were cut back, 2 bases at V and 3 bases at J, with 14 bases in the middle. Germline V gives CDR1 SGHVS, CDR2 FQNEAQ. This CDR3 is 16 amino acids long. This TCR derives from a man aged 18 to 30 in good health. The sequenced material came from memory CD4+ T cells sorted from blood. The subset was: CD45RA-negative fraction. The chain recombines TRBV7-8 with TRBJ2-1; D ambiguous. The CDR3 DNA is TGTGCCAGCAGCTTAACCGAGGAAGTGTACTACAATGAGCAGTTCTTC. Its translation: CASSLTEEVYYNEQFF.